This TCR beta chain was sequenced during a study of early T cells in non-severe SARS-CoV-2 infection. CDR1 and CDR2 from the germline V gene are SGHRS and YFSETQ. The CDR3 length is 16 residues. V lost 2 bases to trimming and J lost 5 bases; unmatched junction nucleotides: 9. TCRdb re-derived calls from the 5' RACE reads in MiXCR, one entry per CDR3 protein. The sample holds about 64,000 distinct CDR3 sequences, around 20% seen once. The sequence was obtained from an adult who was a healthcare worker with PCR-confirmed SARS-CoV-2 infection or an uninfected control (not recorded which). The sample in question was whole blood, obtained at baseline. The rearrangement joins TRBV5-1 to TRBJ2-5; 10 bases align to TRBD2. The CDR3 reads CASSFQRGGPEETQYF. CDR3 DNA: TGCGCCAGCAGCTTTCAGCGGGGGGGCCCAGAGGAGACCCAGTACTTC.